The T cell receptor (beta chain) under discussion was sequenced for a study of blood T cell repertoires in COVID-19. Study-level information: Researchers got acute and convalescent COVID-19 samples from the United States, Italy and Spain. From T cells, B-cell-depleted T cells, or PBMCs came the material, which was cDNA or gDNA.

Cohort allocation depended upon clinical history that participants reported. Profiled with immunoSEQ multiplex PCR; TCRdb holds only in-frame clones, not every one. Here the sample spans roughly 150,000 clones, around 84% being singletons. The CDR3 runs 11 residues. Germline values: CDR1 SGHAT, CDR2 FQNNGV. Trimming stripped 3 bases from V and 7 bases from J, with 6 bases between. The V gene is TRBV11-2, the J gene TRBJ1-1, with TRBD1 as a possible D gene (5 bases). The sample consisted of PBMCs or T cells enriched from blood (not recorded which). The TCR originated in a woman aged 50 to 60 who had recovered from COVID-19. DNA of the CDR3: TGTGCCAGCAGCTTCCAGGGTGAAGCTTTCTTT. This gives the protein CASSFQGEAFF.